Given below is one T cell receptor beta chain in context. The antigen is unknown. This sample is drawn from a study of cytomegalovirus exposure and HLA in healthy donors. The study ran its PCR with 60 Vbeta and 13 Jbeta primers. Produced via immunoSEQ multiplex PCR; TCRdb's table is partial and in-frame only. This table has about 100,000 clones, about four fifths appearing once. Findings and limits, study-wide: Researchers reported in a later analysis that a missense DCLRE1C variant was tied to TCR beta V- and J-gene trimming. Another analysis was done later, and it associated 15,000 to 20,000 TCR beta sequences with HLA alleles at 0.05 false discovery rate.

Sequencing was carried out using PBMCs. The clonotype was recovered from a man aged 25 to 40 in good health and CMV-seropositive.

The CDR3 region has the DNA TGTGCCAGCAGTTTGAGTGGGAACACTGAAGCTTTCTTT. Translated: CASSLSGNTEAFF. The J gene is TRBJ1-1, the V gene TRBV28; the D is unclear. Germline V lookup: CDR1 MDHEN, CDR2 SYDVKM. Trimming took 3 bases from V and 1 from J, leaving 6 bases between them. The CDR3 runs 13 residues.